This TCR beta chain was identified during a study of cytomegalovirus exposure and HLA in healthy donors. Concerning this clone: Its matching antigen is unknown.

PCR primers comprised 60 Vbeta and 13 Jbeta primers. Original processing methods: Per a later analysis, the number of unique TCR beta chains was around 80 million, of which about 11 million were shared. The table came from immunoSEQ multiplex PCR; TCRdb's copy has only in-frame clones and leaves some out. D and trimming were read from the DNA, whereas the V and J calls and clone size are those reported in that table. Seen here are fewer than 150,000 clones, over 80% observed once, and the top ten hold about 1.2%. V was pared by 0 bases and J by 8 bases, with 14 bases between. Germline V lookup: CDR1 SGHDT, CDR2 YYEEEE. The CDR3 contains 15 residues. Study-wide results and caveats: In vitro, a few CMV-associated chains proved specific for CMV antigens.

The V gene is TRBV5-6, the J gene TRBJ2-2; weak D call: TRBD1 (6 bases). The TCR comes from a female donor in good health and CMV-seronegative. The sample taken for sequencing was PBMCs. The CDR3, as DNA: TGTGCCAGCAGCTTGGTAGGACAGATCCCGGGGGAGCTGTTTTTT. This gives the protein CASSLVGQIPGELFF.